This TCR beta chain originates from a study of blood T cell repertoires in COVID-19. The table came from immunoSEQ multiplex PCR; TCRdb's copy has only in-frame clones and leaves some out. The sample has about 30,000 clones, about 85% seen once. The length of the CDR3 is 15 residues. This receptor was identified in a human donor in a cohort sampled during active COVID-19. The chain combines TRBV21-1 with TRBJ1-2; the listed D gene, TRBD1, was not tested against the DNA. TRBV21-1 is marked as a pseudogene. Sequenced material: peripheral blood. The CDR3 region is CASSIQYPLSGGYTF. The CDR3 bases are TGTGCCAGCAGCATCCAATATCCATTGTCAGGGGGCTACACCTTC.